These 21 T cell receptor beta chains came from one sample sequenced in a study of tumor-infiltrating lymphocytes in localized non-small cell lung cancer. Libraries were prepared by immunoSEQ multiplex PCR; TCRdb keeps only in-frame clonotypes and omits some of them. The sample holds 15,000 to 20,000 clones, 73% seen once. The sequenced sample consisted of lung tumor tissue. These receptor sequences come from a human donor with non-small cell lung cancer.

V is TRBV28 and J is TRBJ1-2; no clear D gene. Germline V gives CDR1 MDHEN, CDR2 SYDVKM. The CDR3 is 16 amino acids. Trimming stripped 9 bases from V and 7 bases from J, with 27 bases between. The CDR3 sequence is CASLSPAGMFSGGYTF. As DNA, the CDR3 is TGTGCCAGTCTGTCCCCGGCAGGAATGTTCTCTGGTGGCTACACCTTC.

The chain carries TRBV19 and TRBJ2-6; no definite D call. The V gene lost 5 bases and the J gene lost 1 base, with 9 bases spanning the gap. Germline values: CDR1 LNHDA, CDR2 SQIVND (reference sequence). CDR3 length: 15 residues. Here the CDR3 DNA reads TGTGCCAGTAGTCAGCAAATATCTGGGGCCAACGTCCTGACTTTC. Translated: CASSQQISGANVLTF.

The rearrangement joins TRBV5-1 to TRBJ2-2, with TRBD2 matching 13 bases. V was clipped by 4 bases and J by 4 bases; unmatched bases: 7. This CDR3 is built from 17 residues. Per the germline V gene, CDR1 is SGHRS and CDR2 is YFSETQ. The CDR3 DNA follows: TGCGCCAGCAGCCCGCGACTAGCGGGGGGAAGCACCGGGGAGCTGTTTTTT. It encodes CASSPRLAGGSTGELFF.

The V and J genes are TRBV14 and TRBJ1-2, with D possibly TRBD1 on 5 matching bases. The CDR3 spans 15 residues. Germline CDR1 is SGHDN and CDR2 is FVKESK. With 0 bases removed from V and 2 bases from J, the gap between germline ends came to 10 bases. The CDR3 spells CASSQDLRGNYGYTF. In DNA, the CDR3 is TGTGCCAGCAGCCAAGATTTACGGGGCAACTATGGCTACACCTTC.

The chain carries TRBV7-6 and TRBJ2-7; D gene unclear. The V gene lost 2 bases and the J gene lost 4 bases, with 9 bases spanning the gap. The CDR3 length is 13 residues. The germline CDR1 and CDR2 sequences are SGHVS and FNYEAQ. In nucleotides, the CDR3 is TGTGCCAGCAGCTTAAATGGTTTGTACGAGCAGTACTTC. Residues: CASSLNGLYEQYF.

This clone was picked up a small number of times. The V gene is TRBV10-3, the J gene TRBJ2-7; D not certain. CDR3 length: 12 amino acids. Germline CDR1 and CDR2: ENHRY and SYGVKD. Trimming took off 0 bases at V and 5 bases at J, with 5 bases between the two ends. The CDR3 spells CAISESKNEQYF. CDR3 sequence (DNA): TGTGCCATCAGTGAGTCGAAGAACGAGCAGTACTTC.

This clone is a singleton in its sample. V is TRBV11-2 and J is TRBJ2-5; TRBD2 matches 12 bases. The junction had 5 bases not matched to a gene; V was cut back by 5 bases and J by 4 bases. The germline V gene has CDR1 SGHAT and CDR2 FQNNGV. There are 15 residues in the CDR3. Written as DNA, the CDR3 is TGTGCCAGCAGCATACTAGCGGGAGGAGGAGAGACCCAGTACTTC. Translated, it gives CASSILAGGGETQYF.

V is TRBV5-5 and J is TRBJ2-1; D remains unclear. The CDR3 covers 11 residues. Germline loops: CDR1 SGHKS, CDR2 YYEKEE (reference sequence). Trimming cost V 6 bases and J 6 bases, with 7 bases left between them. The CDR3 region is CASTLGNEQFF. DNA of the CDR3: TGTGCCAGCACCCTCGGCAATGAGCAGTTCTTC.

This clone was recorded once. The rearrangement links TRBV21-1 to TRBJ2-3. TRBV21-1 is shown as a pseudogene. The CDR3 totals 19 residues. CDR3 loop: CASSPAGQGTSVRTDTQYF. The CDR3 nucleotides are TGTGCCAGCAGCCCCGCGGGACAGGGGACTAGCGTTCGCACAGATACGCAGTATTTT.

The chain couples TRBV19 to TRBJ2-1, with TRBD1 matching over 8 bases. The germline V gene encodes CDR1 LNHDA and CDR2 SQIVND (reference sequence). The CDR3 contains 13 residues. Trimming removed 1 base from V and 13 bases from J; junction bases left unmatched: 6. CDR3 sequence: CASSIGDRWEQFF. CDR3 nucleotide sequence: TGTGCCAGTAGTATAGGGGACAGGTGGGAACAGTTCTTC.

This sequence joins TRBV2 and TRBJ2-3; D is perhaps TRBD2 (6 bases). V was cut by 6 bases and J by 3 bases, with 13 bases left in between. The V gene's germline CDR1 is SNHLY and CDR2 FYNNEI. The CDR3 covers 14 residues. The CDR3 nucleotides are TGTGCCAGCAGGATGGGACTCCCGACAGATACGCAGTATTTT. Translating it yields CASRMGLPTDTQYF. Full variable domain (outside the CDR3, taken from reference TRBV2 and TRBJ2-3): EPEVTQTPSHQVTQMGQEVILRCVPISNHLYFYWYRQILGQKVEFLVSFYNNEISEKSEIFDDQFSVERPDGSNFTLKIRSTKLEDSAMYFCASRMGLPTDTQYFGPGTRLTVL.

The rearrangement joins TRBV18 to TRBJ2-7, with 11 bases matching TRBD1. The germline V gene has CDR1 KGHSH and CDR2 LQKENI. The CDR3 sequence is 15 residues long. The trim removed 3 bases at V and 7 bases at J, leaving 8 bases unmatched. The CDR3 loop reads CASSPIGQGAGEQYF. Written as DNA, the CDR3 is TGTGCCAGCTCACCTATCGGACAGGGGGCAGGAGAGCAGTACTTC.

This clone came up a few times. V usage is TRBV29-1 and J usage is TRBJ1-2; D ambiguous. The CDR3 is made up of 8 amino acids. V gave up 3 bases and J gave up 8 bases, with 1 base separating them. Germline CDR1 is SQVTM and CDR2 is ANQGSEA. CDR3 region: CSVEGYTF. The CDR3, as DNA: TGCAGCGTTGAGGGCTACACCTTC.

The CDR3 sequence: CASSSDRAWYGYTF. For the CDR3, the DNA is TGCGCCAGCAGCTCCGACAGGGCATGGTATGGCTACACCTTC. The chain carries TRBV5-1 and TRBJ1-2, with 7 bases matching TRBD1. CDR1 is SGHRS, CDR2 YFSETQ, per germline. CDR3 length: 14 residues. V shed 3 bases and J 5 bases; nucleotides not matched to a gene: 7. Based on the CDR3 plus reference TRBV5-1 and TRBJ1-2, the full variable domain is KAGVTQTPRYLIKTRGQQVTLSCSPISGHRSVSWYQQTPGQGLQFLFEYFSETQRNKGNFPGRFSGRQFSNSRSEMNVSTLELGDSALYLCASSSDRAWYGYTFGSGTRLTVV.

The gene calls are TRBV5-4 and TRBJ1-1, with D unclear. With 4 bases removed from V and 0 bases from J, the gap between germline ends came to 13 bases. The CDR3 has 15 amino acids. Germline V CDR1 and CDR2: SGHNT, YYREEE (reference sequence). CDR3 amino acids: CASSVAGNLNTEAFF. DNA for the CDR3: TGTGCCAGCAGCGTCGCCGGGAACCTGAACACTGAAGCTTTCTTT.

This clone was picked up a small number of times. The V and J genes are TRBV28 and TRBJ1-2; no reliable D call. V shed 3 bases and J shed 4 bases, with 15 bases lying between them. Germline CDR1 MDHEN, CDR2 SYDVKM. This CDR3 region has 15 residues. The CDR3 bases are TGTGCCAGCAGTTTTGGGAGCCCCCGGGCCTATGGCTACACCTTC. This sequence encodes CASSFGSPRAYGYTF.

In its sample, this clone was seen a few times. The CDR3 loop reads CAWSGGPYQFF. The CDR3 DNA reads TGTGCCTGGAGTGGGGGACCCTATCAGTTCTTC. J is TRBJ2-1 and V is TRBV30; either TRBD1 or TRBD2 may fit D (5 bases each). Germline CDR1 reads GTSNPN; CDR2 reads SVGIG (reference sequence). Between the trimmed V and J ends, which lost 1 base and 13 bases, there was a span of 11 bases. CDR3 length: 11 residues.

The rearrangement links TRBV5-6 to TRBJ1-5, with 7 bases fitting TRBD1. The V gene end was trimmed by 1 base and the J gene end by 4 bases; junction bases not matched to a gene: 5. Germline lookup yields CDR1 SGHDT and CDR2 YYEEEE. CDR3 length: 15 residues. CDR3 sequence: CASSLQGVPNQPQHF. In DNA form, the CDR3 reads TGTGCCAGCAGCTTGCAGGGGGTGCCAAATCAGCCCCAGCATTTT.

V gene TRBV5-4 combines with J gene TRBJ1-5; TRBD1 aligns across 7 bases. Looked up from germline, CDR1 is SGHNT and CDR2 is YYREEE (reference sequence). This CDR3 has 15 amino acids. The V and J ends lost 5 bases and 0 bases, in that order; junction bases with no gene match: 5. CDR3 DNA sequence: TGTGCCAGCAGTACCCAGGGGGATAGCAATCAGCCCCAGCATTTT. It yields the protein CASSTQGDSNQPQHF.

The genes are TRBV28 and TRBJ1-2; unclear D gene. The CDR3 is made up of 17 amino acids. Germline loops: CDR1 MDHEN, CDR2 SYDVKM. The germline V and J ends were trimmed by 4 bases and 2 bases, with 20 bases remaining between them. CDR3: CASSSGSGRNSNYGYTF. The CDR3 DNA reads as TGTGCCAGCAGTTCCGGAAGTGGCCGCAATTCGAACTATGGCTACACCTTC.

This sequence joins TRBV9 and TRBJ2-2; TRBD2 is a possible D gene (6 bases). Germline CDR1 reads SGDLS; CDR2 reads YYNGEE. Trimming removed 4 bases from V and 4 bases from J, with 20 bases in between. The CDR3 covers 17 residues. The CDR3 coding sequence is TGTGCCAGCAGCCTCCAGGGCGGTGGAGCGGGCACCGGGGAGCTGTTTTTT. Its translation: CASSLQGGGAGTGELFF.